The 32 T cell receptor beta chains below all came from one sample that was sequenced in a study of shared clonotypes between healthy human individuals. Produced via immunoSEQ multiplex PCR; TCRdb's table is partial and in-frame only. Of more than 2,000,000 clones listed, roughly 92% were seen once; the top ten hold roughly 0.15%. The sample taken for sequencing was naive CD4+ T cells sorted from blood. Subset: CD45RA+ positively selected. All receptors come from a man aged 18 to 29 in good health.

Remarks on this clone: A junction end diverges from the germline sequence, so it may reflect a read error. The rearrangement joins TRBV7-7 to TRBJ2-2; TRBD1 matches at 9 bases. CDR3 length: 18 residues. Germline V gene sequence: CDR1 SSHAT, CDR2 FNYEAQ (reference sequence). CDR3 sequence reads: CASSFTLGQGDNTGELFF. The CDR3, as DNA: TGTGCTAGCAGCTTCACGTTGGGACAGGGAGACAACACCGGGGAGCTGTTTTTT.

The chain is built from TRBV10-3 and TRBJ2-3; TRBD2 agrees at 13 bases. V trimming: 3 bases; J trimming: 0 bases; junction bases outside the gene matches: 3. The CDR3 runs 17 residues. Per the germline V gene, CDR1 is ENHRY and CDR2 is SYGVKD. For the CDR3, the DNA is TGTGCCATCAGTGAAATGACTAGCGGGGGGAGCACAGATACGCAGTATTTT. Amino acid sequence: CAISEMTSGGSTDTQYF.

The rearrangement uses TRBV11-2 and TRBJ2-3, with 12 nucleotides matching TRBD2. This CDR3 has 18 amino acids. Per the germline V gene, CDR1 is SGHAT and CDR2 is FQNNGV. V shed 2 bases and J 2 bases; nucleotides not matched to a gene: 8. The CDR3 bases are TGTGCCAGCAGCTTAATCCGACTAGCGGGGGCCATCACAGATACGCAGTATTTT. Translated, it gives CASSLIRLAGAITDTQYF.

The chain joins TRBV5-1 to TRBJ2-3; TRBD1 or TRBD2 may be the D gene (5 bases each). Trimming removed 0 bases at V and 2 bases at J, with 10 bases between. Germline assignment: CDR1 SGHRS and CDR2 YFSETQ. The CDR3 totals 15 residues. The CDR3 loop reads CASSLGGAITDTQYF. Written as DNA, the CDR3 is TGCGCCAGCAGCTTGGGAGGGGCGATCACAGATACGCAGTATTTT.

The chain combines TRBV5-6 with TRBJ2-5; possibly TRBD2 for D (6 bases). The CDR3 spans 15 residues. The germline V and J ends were trimmed by 0 bases and 5 bases, with 14 bases remaining between them. Germline V gene lookup returns CDR1 SGHDT and CDR2 YYEEEE. DNA of the CDR3: TGTGCCAGCAGCTTGGTGGGGGGACCCGGGGAGACCCAGTACTTC. Translation gives CASSLVGGPGETQYF.

This clone was observed a single time. The rearrangement uses TRBV11-3 and TRBJ2-1, with 8 bases fitting TRBD2. The germline V gene has CDR1 SGHNT and CDR2 YENEEA. Trimming removed 5 bases from V and 0 bases from J; junction bases left unmatched: 3. The CDR3 contains 15 residues. The CDR3 DNA sequence: TGTGCCAGCAGCAAGAGCGGGAGCTCCTACAATGAGCAGTTCTTC. Its protein is CASSKSGSSYNEQFF. Combining the CDR3 with reference TRBV11-3 and TRBJ2-1 gives the whole variable domain EAGVVQSPRYKIIEKKQPVAFWCNPISGHNTLYWYLQNLGQGPELLIRYENEEAVDDSQLPKDRFSAERLKGVDSTLKIQPAELGDSAVYLCASSKSGSSYNEQFFGPGTRLTVL.

The chain uses TRBV28 and TRBJ1-5; tentative D call: TRBD1 (6 bases). The CDR3 is 14 amino acids. CDR1 and CDR2 from the germline V gene are MDHEN and SYDVKM. V was cut by 6 bases and J by 3 bases, with 12 bases left in between. The CDR3 DNA reads TGTGCCAGCAGCCCCGGGACATACAATCAGCCCCAGCATTTT. It encodes CASSPGTYNQPQHF. The variable domain in full, with the rest retrieved from reference TRBV28 and TRBJ1-5, is DVKVTQSSRYLVKRTGEKVFLECVQDMDHENMFWYRQDPGLGLRLIYFSYDVKMKEKGDIPEGYSVSREKKERFSLILESASTNQTSMYLCASSPGTYNQPQHFGDGTRLSIL.

J is TRBJ2-7 and V is TRBV5-6; possible D gene TRBD1, 6 bases. This CDR3 spans 12 amino acids. V was shortened by 3 bases and J by 12 bases, with 16 bases between the two germline ends. The germline CDR1 and CDR2 sequences are SGHDT and YYEEEE. CDR3 region: CASSWGQTGTYF. CDR3 in DNA: TGTGCCAGCAGCTGGGGGCAGACAGGCACGTACTTC.

The chain employs TRBV28 and TRBJ1-2, with TRBD1 matching over 7 bases. V trimming: 7 bases; J trimming: 4 bases; junction bases outside the gene matches: 9. CDR3 size: 14 residues. In germline, CDR1 is MDHEN, CDR2 SYDVKM. CDR3 region: CASTQGQAAYGYTF. The CDR3 DNA follows: TGTGCCAGCACCCAAGGACAGGCAGCCTATGGCTACACCTTC.

Written as DNA, the CDR3 is TGTGCCAGCCAGAGCGGGGGGGCGGAAGATACGCAGTATTTT. As protein: CASQSGGAEDTQYF. V and J are TRBV28 and TRBJ2-3, with 10 bases identical to TRBD2. Trimming cost V 8 bases and J 5 bases; bases outside gene matches: 7. The germline V gene encodes CDR1 MDHEN and CDR2 SYDVKM. The CDR3 contains 14 residues.

The rearrangement uses TRBV18 and TRBJ2-3; 7 positions agree with TRBD2. J was trimmed by 2 bases and V by 1 base; bases with no gene match: 9. The CDR3 spans 17 residues. In germline, CDR1 is KGHSH, CDR2 LQKENI. For the CDR3, the DNA is TGTGCCAGCTCACCACGGGCTAGCGGCTCCTCCACAGATACGCAGTATTTT. Protein sequence: CASSPRASGSSTDTQYF.

The rearrangement uses TRBV30 and TRBJ1-4, with unresolved D. The V end lost 0 bases, the J end lost 4 bases, and 9 bases lay between the germline ends. CDR1 is GTSNPN, CDR2 SVGIG, per germline (reference sequence). The CDR3 spans 14 residues. The CDR3 DNA is TGTGCCTGGAGTGTAGGCGGAGTTAATGAAAAACTGTTTTTT. Its translation is CAWSVGGVNEKLFF.

The gene calls are TRBV11-2 and TRBJ1-1; D is perhaps TRBD1 (6 bases). V was cut by 5 bases and J by 1 base, with 11 bases left in between. This CDR3 is 14 amino acids long. The V gene's germline CDR1 is SGHAT and CDR2 FQNNGV. The CDR3 DNA follows: TGTGCCAGCAGCCCCGGGACACAGAACACTGAAGCTTTCTTT. Its protein product is CASSPGTQNTEAFF.

This clone was counted a single time. The chain combines TRBV10-1 with TRBJ2-1; D not resolved. V lost 2 bases and J lost 7, with 9 bases in between. Germline CDR1 is WNHNN and CDR2 is SYGVQD (reference sequence). The CDR3 extends over 13 amino acids. CDR3 nucleotide sequence: TGCGCCAGCAGTGAGAGGACCGTTAATGAGCAGTTCTTC. This translates into CASSERTVNEQFF.

This clone is a singleton in its sample. Different DNA sequences within this sample yield the same CDR3. The chain links TRBV7-3 to TRBJ2-1; TRBD2 agrees at 8 bases. The CDR3 length is 15 residues. Trimming cost V 3 bases and J 0 bases; bases outside gene matches: 1. CDR1 is SGHTA, CDR2 FQGTGA, per germline. CDR3 DNA sequence: TGTGCCAGCAGCTTGAGCGGGGGCTCCTACAATGAGCAGTTCTTC. This codes for CASSLSGGSYNEQFF.

About this clone: Other DNA sequences in the sample encode the same CDR3. This chain joins TRBV6-5 and TRBJ2-5; TRBD2 agrees at 8 bases. Germline CDR1 reads MNHEY; CDR2 reads SVGAGI. Trimming took 0 bases from V and 5 from J; bases not matched to a gene: 5. The length of the CDR3 is 15 residues. CDR3 sequence reads: CASSYSFGGVETQYF. CDR3 DNA: TGTGCCAGCAGTTACTCGTTCGGGGGGGTGGAGACCCAGTACTTC.

The chain recombines TRBV18 with TRBJ2-7; either TRBD1 or TRBD2 may fit D (5 bases each). CDR1 is KGHSH and CDR2 is LQKENI in the germline V gene. V was shortened by 4 bases and J by 9 bases, with 19 bases between the two germline ends. CDR3 length equals 14 residues. The CDR3 sequence is CASSLPGAPEVQYF. The CDR3 region has the DNA TGTGCCAGCTCACTCCCCGGGGCCCCCGAGGTGCAGTACTTC.

This chain links TRBV6-6 with TRBJ2-5; TRBD1 aligns across 10 bases. The closer fit of TRBJ2-7 to the DNA end suggests the J call may be wrong. Germline V gives CDR1 MNHNY, CDR2 SVGAGI (reference sequence). The length of the CDR3 is 14 residues. The CDR3 bases are TGTGCCAGCAGTCACGGACAGGGGGCCTACGAGCAGTACTTC. Residues: CASSHGQGAYEQYF.

V gene TRBV19 combines with J gene TRBJ1-5, with D perhaps matching TRBD1 (5 bases). Trimming left V 3 bases short and J 0 bases short, with 9 bases between. Per germline, CDR1 LNHDA and CDR2 SQIVND (reference sequence). There are 15 residues in the CDR3. The CDR3 loop is CASSIKQGSNQPQHF. The CDR3, as DNA: TGTGCCAGTAGTATTAAGCAGGGTAGCAATCAGCCCCAGCATTTT.

Worth noting for this clone: The same CDR3 is also encoded by other DNA sequences in this sample. The gene calls are TRBV6-5 and TRBJ1-1; D unresolved. This CDR3 region has 14 residues. Trimming took off 3 bases at V and 0 bases at J, with 8 bases between the two ends. CDR1 is MNHEY, CDR2 SVGAGI, per germline. Here the CDR3 DNA reads TGTGCCAGCAGTTATACGGGCATGAACACTGAAGCTTTCTTT. It codes for CASSYTGMNTEAFF.

Comment on this clone: This specimen includes other DNA sequences encoding the same CDR3. The genes are TRBV7-2 and TRBJ1-5; possibly TRBD1 for D (6 bases). This CDR3 region has 15 residues. Germline CDR1 and CDR2: SGHTA and FQGNSA. V was cut by 0 bases and J by 4 bases, with 10 bases left in between. This CDR3 is CASSLAAGVNQPQHF. The CDR3 DNA reads as TGTGCCAGCAGCTTAGCGGCAGGGGTAAATCAGCCCCAGCATTTT.

The chain joins TRBV5-1 to TRBJ2-7, with 9 nucleotides matching TRBD1. Germline V gene data show CDR1 as SGHRS and CDR2 as YFSETQ. The CDR3 runs 14 residues. Trimming cost V 5 bases and J 0 bases; bases outside gene matches: 3. The CDR3 DNA reads as TGCGCCAGCAGGAGGACAGGGGACTCCTACGAGCAGTACTTC. This gives the protein CASRRTGDSYEQYF.

As to this clone: The sample contains more than one DNA sequence encoding this CDR3. The gene calls are TRBV5-4 and TRBJ2-5; TRBD1 agrees at 8 bases. Germline V lookup: CDR1 SGHNT, CDR2 YYREEE (reference sequence). The CDR3 runs to 14 residues. V shed 0 bases, J shed 2 bases, and the junction held 0 bases outside the gene matches. CDR3 coding DNA: TGTGCCAGCAGCTTGGACAGGGGGCAAGAGACCCAGTACTTC. Amino acid sequence: CASSLDRGQETQYF.

Of note for this clone: Distinct nucleotide sequences in the sample also encode this CDR3. CDR3 region: CASSSSGSTDTQYF. CDR3 bases: TGTGCCAGCAGCTCCTCGGGCAGCACAGATACGCAGTATTTT. V is TRBV7-9 and J is TRBJ2-3, with D uncertain. In germline, CDR1 is SEHNR, CDR2 FQNEAQ (reference sequence). This CDR3 is 14 amino acids long. V lost 4 bases and J 0 bases, leaving 8 bases between the germline ends.

The J gene is TRBJ1-2, the V gene TRBV6-5, with a possible D match to TRBD1 (6 bases). Germline V CDR1 and CDR2: MNHEY, SVGAGI. This CDR3 is built from 12 residues. V was clipped by 8 bases and J by 8 bases, with 15 bases between them. The DNA of the CDR3 is TGTGCCAGCGTCAGCCTTACAGGGGGCTACACCTTC. It translates to CASVSLTGGYTF.

This rearrangement joins TRBV4-3 to TRBJ2-2; D possibly corresponds to TRBD1 (6 bases). V lost 3 bases and J 7 bases, leaving 15 bases between the germline ends. Germline values: CDR1 LGHNA, CDR2 YSLEER. This CDR3 contains 15 residues. The CDR3 loop is CASSQEPGALGELFF. The DNA of the CDR3 is TGCGCCAGCAGCCAGGAACCAGGGGCTCTCGGGGAGCTGTTTTTT.

This rearrangement joins TRBV7-6 to TRBJ1-2, with D perhaps TRBD1 (5 bases). Germline-derived CDR1 and CDR2 are SGHVS and FNYEAQ. This CDR3 region has 15 residues. Trimming cost V 0 bases and J 5 bases, with 13 bases left between them. The CDR3 sequence is CASSLAPGTAYGYTF. The DNA of the CDR3 is TGTGCCAGCAGCTTAGCGCCCGGGACGGCATATGGCTACACCTTC.

This clone showed up just once. The chain joins TRBV9 to TRBJ1-3; 9 nucleotides line up with TRBD1. Trimming removed 2 bases from V and 4 bases from J; junction bases left unmatched: 10. Germline V gene data show CDR1 as SGDLS and CDR2 as YYNGEE. The CDR3 is 17 amino acids. The CDR3: CASSVAPTGGAGNTIYF. As DNA, the CDR3 is TGTGCCAGCAGCGTGGCCCCAACAGGGGGCGCCGGAAACACCATATATTTT.

As DNA, the CDR3 is TGTGCCAGCAGCTTAGCCCTAGCGGGAAACATTTACAATGAGCAGTTCTTC. Encoded protein: CASSLALAGNIYNEQFF. The V and J genes are TRBV7-9 and TRBJ2-1; 9 bases match TRBD2. The CDR3 runs 17 residues. Germline V gene data show CDR1 as SEHNR and CDR2 as FQNEAQ (reference sequence). With 0 bases clipped from V and 4 bases from J, the junction kept 7 bases outside the gene matches.

The genes are TRBV30 and TRBJ1-3; D is perhaps TRBD1 (5 bases). The V end was cut by 4 bases, the J end by 7 bases, with 14 bases between. The CDR3 is made up of 13 amino acids. In germline, CDR1 is GTSNPN, CDR2 SVGIG (reference sequence). The CDR3 coding sequence is TGTGCCTGGACGCCGGGGACGGGGAACACCATATATTTT. As protein: CAWTPGTGNTIYF.

This chain joins TRBV14 and TRBJ2-7; a weak D match, TRBD1 (5 bases). Trimming took 0 bases from V and 1 from J, leaving 16 bases between them. Germline lookup yields CDR1 SGHDN and CDR2 FVKESK. There are 17 residues in the CDR3. DNA for the CDR3: TGTGCCAGCAGCCAAGAAGTGCCCAGGGATGTTTCCTACGAGCAGTACTTC. This sequence encodes CASSQEVPRDVSYEQYF.

V and J are TRBV6-6 and TRBJ2-7; D gene uncertain. V was clipped by 6 bases and J by 5 bases, with 14 bases between them. The CDR3 is 13 residues long. Per the germline V gene, CDR1 is MNHNY and CDR2 is SVGAGI (reference sequence). The CDR3, as DNA: TGTGCCAGCAGCGTAGGCCCGACCGACGAGCAGTACTTC. Its translation is CASSVGPTDEQYF.